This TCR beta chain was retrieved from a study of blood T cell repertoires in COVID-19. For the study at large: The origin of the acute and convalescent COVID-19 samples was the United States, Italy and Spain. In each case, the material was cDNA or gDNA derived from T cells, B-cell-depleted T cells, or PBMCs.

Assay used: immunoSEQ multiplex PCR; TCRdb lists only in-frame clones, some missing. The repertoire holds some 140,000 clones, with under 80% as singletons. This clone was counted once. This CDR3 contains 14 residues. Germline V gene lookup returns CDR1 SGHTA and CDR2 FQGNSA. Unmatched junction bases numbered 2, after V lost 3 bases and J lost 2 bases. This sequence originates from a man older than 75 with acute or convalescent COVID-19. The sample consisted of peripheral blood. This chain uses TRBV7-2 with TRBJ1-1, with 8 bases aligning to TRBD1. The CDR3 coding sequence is TGTGCCAGCAGCTTCAGGGGGCCAAACACTGAAGCTTTCTTT. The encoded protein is CASSFRGPNTEAFF. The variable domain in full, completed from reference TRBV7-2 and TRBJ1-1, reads GAGVSQSPSNKVTEKGKDVELRCDPISGHTALYWYRQSLGQGLEFLIYFQGNSAPDKSGLPSDRFSAERTGGSVSTLTIQRTQQEDSAVYLCASSFRGPNTEAFFGQGTRLTVV.